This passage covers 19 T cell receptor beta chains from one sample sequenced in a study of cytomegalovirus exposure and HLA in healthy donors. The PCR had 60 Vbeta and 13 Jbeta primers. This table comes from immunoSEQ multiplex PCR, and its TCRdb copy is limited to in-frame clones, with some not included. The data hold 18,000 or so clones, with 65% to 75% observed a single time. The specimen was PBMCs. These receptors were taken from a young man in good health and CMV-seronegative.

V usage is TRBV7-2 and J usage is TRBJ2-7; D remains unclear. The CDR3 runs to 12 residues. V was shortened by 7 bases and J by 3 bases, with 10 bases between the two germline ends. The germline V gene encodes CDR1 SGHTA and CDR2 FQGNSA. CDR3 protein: CASKRLGYEQYF. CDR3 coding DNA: TGTGCCAGCAAAAGGCTAGGCTACGAGCAGTACTTC.

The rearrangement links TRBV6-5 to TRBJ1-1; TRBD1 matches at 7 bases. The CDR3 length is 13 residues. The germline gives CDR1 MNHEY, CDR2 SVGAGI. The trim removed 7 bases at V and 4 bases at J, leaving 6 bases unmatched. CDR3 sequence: CASKQGRSTEAFF. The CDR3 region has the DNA TGTGCCAGCAAACAGGGGCGAAGCACTGAAGCTTTCTTT.

The CDR3 sequence is CASSLIAGDTQYF. DNA of the CDR3: TGTGCCAGCAGCTTAATTGCGGGAGATACGCAGTATTTT. The genes are TRBV7-2 and TRBJ2-3; TRBD2 might be the D (5 bases). This CDR3 has 13 residues. V lost 2 bases to trimming and J lost 5 bases, with 8 bases between them. Germline-derived CDR1 and CDR2 are SGHTA and FQGNSA.

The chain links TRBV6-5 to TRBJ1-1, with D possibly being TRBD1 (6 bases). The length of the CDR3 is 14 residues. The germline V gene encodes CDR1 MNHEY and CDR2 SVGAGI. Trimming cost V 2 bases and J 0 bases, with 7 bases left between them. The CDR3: CASSYGQLNTEAFF. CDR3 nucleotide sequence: TGTGCCAGCAGTTACGGACAGTTGAACACTGAAGCTTTCTTT.

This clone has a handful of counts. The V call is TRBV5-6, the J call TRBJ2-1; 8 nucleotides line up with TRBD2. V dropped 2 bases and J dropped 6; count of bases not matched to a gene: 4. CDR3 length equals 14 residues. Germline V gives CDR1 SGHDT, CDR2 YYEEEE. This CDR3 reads CASSFRAGANEQFF. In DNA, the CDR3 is TGTGCCAGCAGCTTTCGAGCGGGAGCCAATGAGCAGTTCTTC.

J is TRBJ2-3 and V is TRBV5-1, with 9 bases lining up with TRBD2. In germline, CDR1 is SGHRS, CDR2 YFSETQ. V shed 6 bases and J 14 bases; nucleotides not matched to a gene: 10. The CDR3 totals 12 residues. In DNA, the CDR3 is TGCGCCAGCATGATCGCGGGAGGGCCACGGTATTTT. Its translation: CASMIAGGPRYF.

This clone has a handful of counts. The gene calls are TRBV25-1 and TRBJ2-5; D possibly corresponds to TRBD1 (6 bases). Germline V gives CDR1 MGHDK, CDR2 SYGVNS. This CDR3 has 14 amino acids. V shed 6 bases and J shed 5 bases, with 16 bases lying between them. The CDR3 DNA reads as TGTGCCAGCAGGGGGATGGGGGCTCGGGAGACCCAGTACTTC. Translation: CASRGMGARETQYF.

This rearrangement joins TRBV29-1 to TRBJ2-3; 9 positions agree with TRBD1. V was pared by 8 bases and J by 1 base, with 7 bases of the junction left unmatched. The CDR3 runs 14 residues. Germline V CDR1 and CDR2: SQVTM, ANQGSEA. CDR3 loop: CSLRQGGGTDTQYF. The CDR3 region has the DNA TGCAGCCTAAGACAGGGGGGAGGCACAGATACGCAGTATTTT.

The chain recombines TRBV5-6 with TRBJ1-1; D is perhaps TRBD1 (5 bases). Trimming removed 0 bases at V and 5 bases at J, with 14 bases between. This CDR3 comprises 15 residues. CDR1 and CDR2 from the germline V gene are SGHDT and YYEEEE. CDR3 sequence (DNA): TGTGCCAGCAGCTTGGCCTTTGTAACAGGAACTGAAGCTTTCTTT. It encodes CASSLAFVTGTEAFF.

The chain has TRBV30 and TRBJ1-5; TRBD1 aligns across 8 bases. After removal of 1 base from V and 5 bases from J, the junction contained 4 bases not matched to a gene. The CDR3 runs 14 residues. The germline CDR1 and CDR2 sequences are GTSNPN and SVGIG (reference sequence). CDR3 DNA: TGTGCCTGGAGTGGGAACAGGGGGGATCAGCCCCAGCATTTT. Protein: CAWSGNRGDQPQHF.

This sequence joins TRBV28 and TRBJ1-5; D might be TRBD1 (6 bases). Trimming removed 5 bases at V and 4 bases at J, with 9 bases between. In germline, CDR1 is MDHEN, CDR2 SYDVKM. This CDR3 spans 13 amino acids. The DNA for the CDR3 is TGTGCCAGCAGTCTTCAGGGGAATCAGCCCCAGCATTTT. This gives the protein CASSLQGNQPQHF.

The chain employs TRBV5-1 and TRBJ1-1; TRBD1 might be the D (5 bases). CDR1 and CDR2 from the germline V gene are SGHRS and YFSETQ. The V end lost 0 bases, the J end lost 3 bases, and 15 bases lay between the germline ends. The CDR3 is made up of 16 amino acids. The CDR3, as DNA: TGCGCCAGCAGCTTGGTTGTCAACCAAGGGGACACTGAAGCTTTCTTT. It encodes CASSLVVNQGDTEAFF.

The CDR3 sequence is CASSVRAGATNEQFF. In DNA, the CDR3 is TGTGCCAGCAGCGTCCGAGCGGGGGCCACTAATGAGCAGTTCTTC. The J gene is TRBJ2-1, the V gene TRBV9, with 8 bases aligning to TRBD2. The CDR3 runs to 15 residues. The germline V gene encodes CDR1 SGDLS and CDR2 YYNGEE. The ends lost 2 bases at V and 7 bases at J; junction bases unmatched: 8.

CDR3 loop: CASSEVAGVWPQHF. CDR3 DNA: TGTGCCAGCAGTGAAGTTGCAGGGGTTTGGCCCCAGCATTTT. The chain recombines TRBV6-1 with TRBJ1-5, with D tentatively TRBD1 (6 bases). The CDR3 sequence is 14 residues long. V was trimmed by 1 base and J by 9 bases, leaving 13 bases between them. Germline CDR1 reads MNHNS; CDR2 reads SASEGT.

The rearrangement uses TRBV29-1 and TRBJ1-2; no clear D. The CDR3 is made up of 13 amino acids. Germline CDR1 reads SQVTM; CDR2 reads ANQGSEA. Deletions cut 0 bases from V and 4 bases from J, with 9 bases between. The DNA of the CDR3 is TGCAGCGTTGAAGATTCTGCGGGCTATGGCTACACCTTC. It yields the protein CSVEDSAGYGYTF.

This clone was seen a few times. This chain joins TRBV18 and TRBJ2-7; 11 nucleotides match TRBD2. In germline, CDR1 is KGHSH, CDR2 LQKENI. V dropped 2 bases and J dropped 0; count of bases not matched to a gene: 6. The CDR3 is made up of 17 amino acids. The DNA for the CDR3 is TGTGCCAGCTCACCAGTGGCTAGCGGGAGGTACTCCTACGAGCAGTACTTC. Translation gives CASSPVASGRYSYEQYF.

CDR3 amino acids: CASSPGQGNDKQYF. CDR3 DNA sequence: TGCGCCAGCAGCCCGGGACAGGGGAACGATAAGCAGTACTTC. The chain joins TRBV5-1 to TRBJ2-7, with 10 bases lining up with TRBD1. Germline V CDR1 and CDR2: SGHRS, YFSETQ. The length of the CDR3 is 14 residues. V lost 4 bases to trimming and J lost 8 bases; unmatched junction nucleotides: 9.

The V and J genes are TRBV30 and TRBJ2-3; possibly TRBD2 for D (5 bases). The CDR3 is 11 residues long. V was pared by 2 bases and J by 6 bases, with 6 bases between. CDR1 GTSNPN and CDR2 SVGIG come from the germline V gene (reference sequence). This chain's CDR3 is CAWSSGDTQYF. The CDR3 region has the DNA TGTGCCTGGAGTTCGGGGGATACGCAGTATTTT.

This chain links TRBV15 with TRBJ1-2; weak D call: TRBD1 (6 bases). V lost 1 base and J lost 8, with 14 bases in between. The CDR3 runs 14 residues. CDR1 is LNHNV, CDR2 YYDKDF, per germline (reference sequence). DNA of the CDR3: TGTGCCACCAGCAGAGGAGGCGGGGGCGACGGCTACACCTTC. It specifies CATSRGGGGDGYTF.